The 13 T cell receptor beta chains below come from one sample, sequenced in a study of T cells in Graves' hyperthyroidism and ophthalmopathy. Amplified TCR beta CDR3 regions came from RNA transcripts. The primer set for the first-round RT-PCR of the TCR CDR3 was HTBI. TCRdb independently ran MiXCR on the multiplex PCR reads; one entry per CDR3 protein. The table includes roughly 100,000 distinct CDR3 sequences, roughly half detected once. Sequencing used blood. Receptor source: a woman in her forties with Graves' hyperthyroidism.

Turning to this clonotype: This sequence may be a read error, since a much larger clone differs from it by one base. This likely comes from a read error, as the CDR3 has no conserved phenylalanine or tryptophan at its end. This rearrangement joins TRBV5-1 to TRBJ2-7; the D gene is possibly TRBD2 (5 bases). The V gene lost 6 bases and the J gene lost 3 bases, with 19 bases spanning the gap. Germline CDR1 is SGHRS and CDR2 is YFSETQ. The length of the CDR3 is 15 residues. Written as DNA, the CDR3 is TGCGCCAGCATCCTGACCGGGCCCCGGGGCTACGAGCAGTACTCC. Protein: CASILTGPRGYEQYS.

This clonotype has ten or more counts. The V and J genes are TRBV2 and TRBJ1-4; D ambiguous. Germline V gene data show CDR1 as SNHLY and CDR2 as FYNNEI. This CDR3 is 9 amino acids long. Trimming left V 2 bases short and J 14 bases short, with 3 bases between. CDR3 bases: TGTGCCAGCAGTGAAAGGCTGTTTTTT. It yields the protein CASSERLFF. The whole variable domain, remainder taken from reference TRBV2 and TRBJ1-4, is EPEVTQTPSHQVTQMGQEVILRCVPISNHLYFYWYRQILGQKVEFLVSFYNNEISEKSEIFDDQFSVERPDGSNFTLKIRSTKLEDSAMYFCASSERLFFGSGTQLSVL.

The V and J genes are TRBV6-5 and TRBJ2-3, with 10 bases that match TRBD2. V lost 6 bases and J lost 3; bases outside the gene matches: 3. Germline loops: CDR1 MNHEY, CDR2 SVGAGI. This CDR3 is 14 amino acids long. CDR3 nucleotide sequence: TGTGCCAGCAGACTAGCGGGAAGGACAGATACGCAGTATTTT. This translates into CASRLAGRTDTQYF.

This CDR3 reads CASSLGDRVAFFGYTF. In nucleotides, the CDR3 is TGTGCCAGCAGCTTAGGGGACAGGGTGGCTTTCTTTGGCTACACCTTC. This chain connects TRBV7-9 to TRBJ1-2; TRBD1 matches 9 bases. Germline assignment: CDR1 SEHNR and CDR2 FQNEAQ (reference sequence). This CDR3 contains 16 residues. After removal of 1 base from V and 7 bases from J, the junction contained 10 bases not matched to a gene. The full variable domain, rest sourced from reference TRBV7-9 and TRBJ1-2, is DTGVSQNPRHKITKRGQNVTFRCDPISEHNRLYWYRQTLGQGPEFLTYFQNEAQLEKSRLLSDRFSAERPKGSFSTLEIQRTEQGDSAMYLCASSLGDRVAFFGYTFGSGTRLTVV.

This rearrangement joins TRBV7-9 to TRBJ1-2; 7 bases are a match to TRBD1. V shed 5 bases and J 4 bases; nucleotides not matched to a gene: 7. This CDR3 has 14 residues. The germline CDR1 and CDR2 sequences are SEHNR and FQNEAQ (reference sequence). The CDR3 DNA reads TGTGCCAGCAGCCCCGACGGGACAGTCTATGGCTACACCTTC. Translating gives CASSPDGTVYGYTF.

Ten or more counts support this clonotype. The chain is built from TRBV2 and TRBJ1-1; weak D call: TRBD1 (6 bases). Germline V lookup: CDR1 SNHLY, CDR2 FYNNEI. V lost 7 bases, J lost 5 bases, and 35 bases lay in between. The CDR3 is made up of 20 amino acids. As DNA, the CDR3 is TGTGCCAGCACTCCCGGGACACAAAGAACAGCGGGGGCTTACCGGACTGAAGCTTTCTTT. The encoded protein is CASTPGTQRTAGAYRTEAFF.

Comment on this clonotype: A clone one base away is much larger, so this may be a read error. The chain combines TRBV10-3 with TRBJ2-7; the D is unclear. CDR1 is ENHRY and CDR2 is SYGVKD in the germline V gene. V was trimmed by 4 bases and J by 6 bases, leaving 7 bases between them. The CDR3 is 11 residues long. CDR3 in amino acids: CAISGPGEQYF. The CDR3 DNA is TGTGCCATCAGTGGGCCGGGCGAGCAGTACTTC.

This chain uses TRBV5-1 with TRBJ2-5; TRBD2 aligns across 9 bases. The CDR3 totals 14 residues. J lost 7 bases, V lost 4 bases, and 8 bases had no gene match. Germline-derived CDR1 and CDR2 are SGHRS and YFSETQ. CDR3 bases: TGCGCCAGCAGCCCCCGACTAGCGGCAAGGACCCAGTACTTC. Protein: CASSPRLAARTQYF. Based on the CDR3 plus reference TRBV5-1 and TRBJ2-5, the full variable domain is KAGVTQTPRYLIKTRGQQVTLSCSPISGHRSVSWYQQTPGQGLQFLFEYFSETQRNKGNFPGRFSGRQFSNSRSEMNVSTLELGDSALYLCASSPRLAARTQYFGPGTRLLVL.

This clonotype has at least ten counts. The chain recombines TRBV3-1 with TRBJ1-5, with D tentatively TRBD1 (5 bases). Trimming left V 1 base short and J 9 bases short, with 7 bases between. Germline V CDR1 and CDR2: LGHDT, YNNKEL (reference sequence). The length of the CDR3 is 12 residues. In DNA form, the CDR3 reads TGTGCCAGCAGCCAAGGGGGGTGGCCCCAGCATTTT. This sequence encodes CASSQGGWPQHF.

V and J are TRBV25-1 and TRBJ1-2; 9 positions agree with TRBD1. V shed 2 bases, J shed 4 bases, and the junction held 11 bases outside the gene matches. This CDR3 is built from 17 residues. Germline CDR1 MGHDK, CDR2 SYGVNS. The CDR3 loop is CASSERGSRGQGYGYTF. CDR3 coding DNA: TGTGCCAGCAGTGAACGCGGGAGCAGGGGACAGGGCTATGGCTACACCTTC.

V is TRBV7-2 and J is TRBJ2-7; TRBD1 matches at 7 bases. Germline CDR1 and CDR2: SGHTA and FQGNSA. The junction had 5 bases not matched to a gene; V was cut back by 5 bases and J by 4 bases. The CDR3 extends over 13 amino acids. This CDR3 is CASSETGRYEQYF. The CDR3 DNA reads TGTGCCAGCAGCGAGACAGGGAGATACGAGCAGTACTTC.

This sequence joins TRBV29-1 and TRBJ1-1; D gene unclear. V lost 7 bases and J lost 2, with 8 bases in between. This CDR3 is built from 11 residues. CDR1 and CDR2 from the germline V gene are SQVTM and ANQGSEA. CDR3 sequence (DNA): TGCAGCGCCCAGGTTAACACTGAAGCTTTCTTT. Protein product: CSAQVNTEAFF.

This chain uses TRBV2 with TRBJ2-3; 14 positions agree with TRBD2. Germline CDR1 reads SNHLY; CDR2 reads FYNNEI. CDR3 length equals 16 residues. Trimming cost V 5 bases and J 5 bases; bases outside gene matches: 6. The CDR3 region has the DNA TGTGCCAGCAGTTTGACCGGGACTAGCGGGAGAGATACGCAGTATTTT. Translated, it gives CASSLTGTSGRDTQYF.